The 2 T cell receptor beta chains below were found in one sample sequenced in a study of blood T cells in healthy people across ages. Primed by a sample-barcoded 5' primer and a J-beta primer mix, a second PCR proceeded for about 6 to 12 cycles. TCRdb re-called the 5' RACE reads through MiXCR, storing one row per CDR3 protein. The data contain approximately 880,000 distinct CDR3 sequences, 45% to 50% of them singletons. Sequences were obtained from blood. These receptors all stem from a man younger than 40 in good health.

The V and J genes are TRBV7-6 and TRBJ2-5; 10 bases are shared with TRBD2. CDR1 and CDR2 from the germline V gene are SGHVS and FNYEAQ. Losses at the gene ends were 2 bases for V and 1 base for J; bases not matched to a gene: 4. This CDR3 has 16 amino acids. CDR3 nucleotide sequence: TGTGCCAGCAGCTTAAAGCGGGGGGGCCCCCAAGAGACCCAGTACTTC. It specifies CASSLKRGGPQETQYF.

This clonotype was seen just once. The rearrangement joins TRBV5-1 to TRBJ2-4; a possible D gene is TRBD2 (6 bases). This CDR3 is 14 amino acids long. V was clipped by 2 bases and J by 3 bases, with 9 bases between them. From germline, CDR1 is SGHRS and CDR2 YFSETQ. The CDR3 here is CASSFSGDKNIQYF. The CDR3 DNA reads as TGCGCCAGCAGCTTCTCGGGGGACAAAAACATTCAGTACTTC.